This TCR beta chain was profiled in a study of blood T cell repertoires in COVID-19. The overall study: Acute and convalescent COVID-19 specimens originated in the United States, Italy and Spain. PBMCs, B-cell-depleted T cells, or T cells were the source of the cDNA or gDNA that made up the material.

The Seattle site enrolled patients during active infection and followed them longitudinally. Trimming cost V 0 bases and J 4 bases, with 16 bases left between them. CDR1 is KGHSH, CDR2 LQKENI, per germline. The CDR3 is 16 residues long. In the authors' workflow: Quantification of nucleated cells was approximated via reference gene primer amplification. The repertoire was sequenced with immunoSEQ multiplex PCR; TCRdb's copy has only in-frame clones and lacks some. V and J calls plus clone size are reproduced from that table; the DNA served to infer D and trimming. Of approximately 290,000 clones in the sample, roughly 89% were seen once.

This TCR came from a woman younger than 45 with COVID-19, enrolled during active disease. The chain carries TRBV18 and TRBJ2-7; D might be TRBD2 (5 bases). The specimen was peripheral blood. CDR3 nucleotides: TGTGCCAGCTCACCACCGGACTCCCTTAGGCCATACGAGCAGTACTTC. Its protein is CASSPPDSLRPYEQYF.